Following are 10 T cell receptor beta chains from one sample sequenced in a study of T-cell reconstitution after alpha-beta-depleted transplantation in children (TCRdb year 2016). The library was produced with PCR. The run used an Illumina HiSeq 2500. TCR libraries were prepared with molecular barcoding, using unique molecular identifiers to normalize TCRbeta repertoire quantification. TCRdb redid the processing of the public reads, applying fastp at Q25 and MiXCR, and retained in-frame beta chains. Entries that share a CDR3 protein sequence are merged under the most common genes and DNA. The sample data list roughly 610,000 distinct CDR3 sequences, and roughly a tenth of these were observed just once. The ten biggest clones cover 3.5% to 5% of the sample. The material sequenced was PBMCs from the stem cell graft donor, taken from the stem cell graft. The origin of the receptors is a human donor who donated a stem cell graft to a child with acute myeloid leukemia.

This clonotype was picked up many times. J is TRBJ2-4 and V is TRBV9; D gene ambiguous. The CDR3 runs to 16 residues. CDR1 and CDR2 (germline): SGDLS, YYNGEE. Trimming took off 4 bases at V and 0 bases at J, with 14 bases between the two ends. DNA of the CDR3: TGTGCCAGCAGCCGGAGCCCAGACGTAGCCAAAAACATTCAGTACTTC. Protein: CASSRSPDVAKNIQYF.

This clonotype was observed a few times. V gene TRBV7-2 combines with J gene TRBJ2-1; D remains ambiguous. Trimming shortened V by 2 bases and J by 3 bases, and 17 bases separated the two germline ends. The germline V gene encodes CDR1 SGHTA and CDR2 FQGNSA. This CDR3 has 17 residues. The CDR3 DNA sequence: TGTGCCAGCAGCTTACTTACCCCGGCCTCGTTCTACAATGAGCAGTTCTTC. It specifies CASSLLTPASFYNEQFF.

This rearrangement joins TRBV18 to TRBJ2-5; 7 nucleotides align to TRBD2. With 1 base clipped from V and 4 bases from J, the junction kept 3 bases outside the gene matches. Germline V gene data show CDR1 as KGHSH and CDR2 as LQKENI. The CDR3 length is 14 residues. Here the CDR3 DNA reads TGTGCCAGCTCACCACGTTCGGGAGGAGAGACCCAGTACTTC. Translation gives CASSPRSGGETQYF.

This clonotype was found many times. This rearrangement joins TRBV28 to TRBJ2-7; 10 bases are a match to TRBD1. In germline, CDR1 is MDHEN, CDR2 SYDVKM. V lost 10 bases and J lost 2; bases outside the gene matches: 8. The CDR3 covers 14 residues. The CDR3 reads CATFLGTGAYEQYF. In DNA, the CDR3 is TGTGCCACCTTCCTAGGGACAGGGGCCTACGAGCAGTACTTC. Using reference TRBV28 and TRBJ2-7 for the parts outside the CDR3, the full variable domain is DVKVTQSSRYLVKRTGEKVFLECVQDMDHENMFWYRQDPGLGLRLIYFSYDVKMKEKGDIPEGYSVSREKKERFSLILESASTNQTSMYLCATFLGTGAYEQYFGPGTRLTVT.

This clonotype was observed many times. Its ends do not fully match the called genes, so a read error is possible. The chain has TRBV20-1 and TRBJ2-5; TRBD2 might be the D (5 bases). CDR3 length: 11 residues. From germline, CDR1 is DFQATT and CDR2 SNEGSKA (reference sequence). CDR3 coding DNA: TGCAGTGCTCTAAGCGGAGAGGCCCAGTACTTC. Amino acid sequence: CSALSGEAQYF.

The table lists this clonotype with many counts. The chain is built from TRBV7-2 and TRBJ1-5, with no clear D. Germline V gene data show CDR1 as SGHTA and CDR2 as FQGNSA. V lost 5 bases to trimming and J lost 7 bases, with 15 bases between them. This CDR3 contains 14 residues. The CDR3: CASSASGLQQPQHF. The CDR3 nucleotides are TGTGCCAGCAGCGCGTCCGGGTTGCAACAGCCCCAGCATTTT.

The V call is TRBV5-1, the J call TRBJ2-5; 9 nucleotides align to TRBD1. Germline lookup yields CDR1 SGHRS and CDR2 YFSETQ. J gave up 4 bases and V 3 bases, and 1 base lay outside the gene matches. The CDR3 is 13 amino acids. The CDR3 nucleotides are TGCGCCAGCAGCTGGGGACAGGGAGAGACCCAGTACTTC. It translates to CASSWGQGETQYF.

The chain links TRBV6-2 or TRBV6-3 to TRBJ1-5, with D possibly being TRBD1 (6 bases). Germline values: CDR1 MNHEY, CDR2 SVGEGT. The CDR3 runs to 15 residues. Trimming removed 7 bases from V and 1 base from J, with 14 bases in between. CDR3 nucleotides: TGTGCCAGCACCCGCCAGGGGTTGAGCAATCAGCCCCAGCATTTT. It yields the protein CASTRQGLSNQPQHF.

The chain joins TRBV5-1 to TRBJ2-7; maybe TRBD1 (5 bases). The germline V gene has CDR1 SGHRS and CDR2 YFSETQ. CDR3 length: 15 amino acids. With 2 bases removed from V and 5 bases from J, the gap between germline ends came to 17 bases. The CDR3 coding sequence is TGCGCCAGCAGCTTAATAACAGGTTCCTTGGACGAGCAGTACTTC. As protein: CASSLITGSLDEQYF.

This clonotype occurred many times. The chain employs TRBV24-1 and TRBJ2-1; D perhaps matches TRBD2 (6 bases). The CDR3 runs 18 residues. V was cut by 3 bases and J by 1 base, with 18 bases left in between. CDR1 KGHDR and CDR2 SFDVKD come from the germline V gene. The CDR3 DNA follows: TGTGCCACCAGTGATGTCAGGCGGCCAGGGAGGTCCTACAATGAGCAGTTCTTC. The encoded protein is CATSDVRRPGRSYNEQFF.